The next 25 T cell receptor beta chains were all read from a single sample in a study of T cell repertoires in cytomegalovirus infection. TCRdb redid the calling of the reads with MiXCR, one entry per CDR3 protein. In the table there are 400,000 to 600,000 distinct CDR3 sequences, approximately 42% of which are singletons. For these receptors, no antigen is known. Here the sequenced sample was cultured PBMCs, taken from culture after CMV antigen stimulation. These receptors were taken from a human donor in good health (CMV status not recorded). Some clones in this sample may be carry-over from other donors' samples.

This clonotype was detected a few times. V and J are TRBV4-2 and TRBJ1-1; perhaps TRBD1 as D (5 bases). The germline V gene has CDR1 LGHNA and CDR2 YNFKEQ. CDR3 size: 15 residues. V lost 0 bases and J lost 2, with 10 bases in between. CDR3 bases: TGTGCCAGCAGCCAAGATAAGGGGCGCAACACTGAAGCTTTCTTT. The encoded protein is CASSQDKGRNTEAFF.

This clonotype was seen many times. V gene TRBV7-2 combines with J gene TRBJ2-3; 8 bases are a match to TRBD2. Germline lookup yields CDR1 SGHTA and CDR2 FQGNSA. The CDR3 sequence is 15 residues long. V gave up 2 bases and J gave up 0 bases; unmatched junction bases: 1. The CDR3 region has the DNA TGTGCCAGCAGCTTACGGGGGGGTAGCACAGATACGCAGTATTTT. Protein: CASSLRGGSTDTQYF.

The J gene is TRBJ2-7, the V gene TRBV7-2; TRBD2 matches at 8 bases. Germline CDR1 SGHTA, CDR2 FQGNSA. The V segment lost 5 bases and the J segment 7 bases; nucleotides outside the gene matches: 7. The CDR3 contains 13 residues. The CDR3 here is CASSRFLAGEQYF. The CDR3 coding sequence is TGTGCCAGCAGCCGTTTTTTAGCGGGGGAGCAGTACTTC.

CDR3 residues: CASSFRGAYEQYF. The CDR3 region has the DNA TGTGCCAGCAGCTTTCGGGGGGCCTACGAGCAGTACTTC. The chain employs TRBV7-8 and TRBJ2-7; TRBD2 matches at 7 bases. This CDR3 has 13 amino acids. From germline, CDR1 is SGHVS and CDR2 FQNEAQ. Trimming at V came to 3 bases and at J to 2 bases, leaving 1 base not matched to a gene.

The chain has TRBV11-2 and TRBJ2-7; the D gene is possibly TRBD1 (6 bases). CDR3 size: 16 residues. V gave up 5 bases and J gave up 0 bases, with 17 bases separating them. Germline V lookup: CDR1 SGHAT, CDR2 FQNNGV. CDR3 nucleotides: TGTGCCAGCAGCCCAAGCAGGGGCTCTTCCTCCTACGAGCAGTACTTC. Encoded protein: CASSPSRGSSSYEQYF. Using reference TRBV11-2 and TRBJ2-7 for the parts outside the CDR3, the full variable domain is EAGVAQSPRYKIIEKRQSVAFWCNPISGHATLYWYQQILGQGPKLLIQFQNNGVVDDSQLPKDRFSAERLKGVDSTLKIQPAKLEDSAVYLCASSPSRGSSSYEQYFGPGTRLTVT.

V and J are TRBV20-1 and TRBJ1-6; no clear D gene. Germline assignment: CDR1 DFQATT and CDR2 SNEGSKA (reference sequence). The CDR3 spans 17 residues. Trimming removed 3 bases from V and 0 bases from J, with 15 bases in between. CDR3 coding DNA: TGCAGTGCTAGGCCCGTTCGATTGAGCTCCTATAATTCACCCCTCCACTTT. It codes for CSARPVRLSSYNSPLHF.

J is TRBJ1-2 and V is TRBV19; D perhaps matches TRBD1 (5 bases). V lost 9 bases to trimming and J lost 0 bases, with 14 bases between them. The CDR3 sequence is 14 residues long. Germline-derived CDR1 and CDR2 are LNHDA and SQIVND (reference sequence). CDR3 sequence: CASTSGRANYGYTF. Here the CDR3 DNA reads TGTGCCAGCACATCGGGACGGGCTAACTATGGCTACACCTTC.

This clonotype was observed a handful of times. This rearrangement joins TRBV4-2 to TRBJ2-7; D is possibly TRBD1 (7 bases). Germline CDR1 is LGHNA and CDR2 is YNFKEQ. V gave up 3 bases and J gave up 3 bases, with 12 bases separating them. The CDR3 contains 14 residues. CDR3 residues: CASSQRDSNYEQYF. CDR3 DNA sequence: TGTGCCAGCAGCCAGCGGGACAGTAACTACGAGCAGTACTTC.

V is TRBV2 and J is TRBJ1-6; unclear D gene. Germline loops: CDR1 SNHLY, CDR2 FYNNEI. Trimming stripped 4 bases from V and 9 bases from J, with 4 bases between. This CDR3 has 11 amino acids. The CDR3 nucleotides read TGTGCCAGCAGTGGTCGTTCACCCCTCCACTTT. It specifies CASSGRSPLHF.

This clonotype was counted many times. CDR3 DNA: TGTGCCAGCAGCTTATTCTCTGAAGCTTTCTTT. Amino acid sequence: CASSLFSEAFF. The chain links TRBV7-2 to TRBJ1-1; no clear D gene. V was pared by 2 bases and J by 6 bases, with 4 bases between. CDR3 length: 11 residues. Germline loops: CDR1 SGHTA, CDR2 FQGNSA.

This CDR3 reads CASSLGTAGGNEQFF. Here the CDR3 DNA reads TGCGCCAGCAGCTTGGGCACAGCGGGGGGCAATGAGCAGTTCTTC. This chain links TRBV5-1 with TRBJ2-1, with 9 bases identical to TRBD2. The CDR3 is 15 amino acids. Trimming took 0 bases from V and 6 from J; bases not matched to a gene: 4. Germline V gene lookup returns CDR1 SGHRS and CDR2 YFSETQ.

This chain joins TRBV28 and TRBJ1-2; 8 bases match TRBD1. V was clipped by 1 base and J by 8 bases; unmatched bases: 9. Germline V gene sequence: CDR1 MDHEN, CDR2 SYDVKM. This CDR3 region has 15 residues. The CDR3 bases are TGTGCCAGCAGTTTATCGGACAGGGATTCCAGGGGCTACACCTTC. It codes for CASSLSDRDSRGYTF.

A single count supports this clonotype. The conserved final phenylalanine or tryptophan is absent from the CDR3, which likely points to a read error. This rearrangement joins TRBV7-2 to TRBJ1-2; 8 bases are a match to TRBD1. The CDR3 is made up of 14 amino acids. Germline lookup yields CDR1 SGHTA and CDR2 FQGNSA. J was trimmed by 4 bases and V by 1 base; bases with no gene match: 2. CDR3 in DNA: TGTGCCAGCAGCTTAGAAGGGACAGGCTATGGCTACACCTTA. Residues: CASSLEGTGYGYTL.

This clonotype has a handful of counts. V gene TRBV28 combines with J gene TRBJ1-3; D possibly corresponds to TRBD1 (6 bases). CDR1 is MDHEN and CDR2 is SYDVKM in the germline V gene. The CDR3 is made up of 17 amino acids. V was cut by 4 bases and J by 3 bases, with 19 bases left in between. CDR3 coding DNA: TGTGCCAGCAGTTCTCTCGTCAGGGGACTGAATGGAAACACCATATATTTT. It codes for CASSSLVRGLNGNTIYF.

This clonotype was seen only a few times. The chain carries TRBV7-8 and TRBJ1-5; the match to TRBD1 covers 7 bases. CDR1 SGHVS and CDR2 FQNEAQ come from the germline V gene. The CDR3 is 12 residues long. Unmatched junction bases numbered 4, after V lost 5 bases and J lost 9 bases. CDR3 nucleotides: TGTGCCAGCAGCCCAGGACAGGCGCCCCAGCATTTT. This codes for CASSPGQAPQHF. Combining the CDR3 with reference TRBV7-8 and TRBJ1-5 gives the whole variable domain GAGVSQSPRYKVAKRGQDVALRCDPISGHVSLFWYQQALGQGPEFLTYFQNEAQLDKSGLPSDRFFAERPEGSVSTLKIQRTQQEDSAVYLCASSPGQAPQHFGDGTRLSIL.

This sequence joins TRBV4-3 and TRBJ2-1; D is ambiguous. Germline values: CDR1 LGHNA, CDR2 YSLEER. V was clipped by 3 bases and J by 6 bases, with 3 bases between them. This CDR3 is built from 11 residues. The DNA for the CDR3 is TGCGCCAGCAGCCACTCCAATGAGCAGTTCTTC. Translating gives CASSHSNEQFF.

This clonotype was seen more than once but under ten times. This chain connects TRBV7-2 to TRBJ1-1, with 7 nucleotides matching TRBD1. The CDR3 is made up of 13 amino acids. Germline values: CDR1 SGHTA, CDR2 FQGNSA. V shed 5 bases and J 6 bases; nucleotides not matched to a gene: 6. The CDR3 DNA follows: TGTGCCAGCAGCCAACAGGGGAGGCCTGAAGCTTTCTTT. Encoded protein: CASSQQGRPEAFF.

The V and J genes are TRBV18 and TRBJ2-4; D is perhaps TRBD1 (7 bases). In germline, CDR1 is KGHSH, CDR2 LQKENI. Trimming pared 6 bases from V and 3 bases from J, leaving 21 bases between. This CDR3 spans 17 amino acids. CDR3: CASSTQDRDGGKNIQYF. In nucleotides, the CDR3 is TGTGCCAGCTCCACCCAAGACAGGGACGGGGGCAAAAACATTCAGTACTTC.

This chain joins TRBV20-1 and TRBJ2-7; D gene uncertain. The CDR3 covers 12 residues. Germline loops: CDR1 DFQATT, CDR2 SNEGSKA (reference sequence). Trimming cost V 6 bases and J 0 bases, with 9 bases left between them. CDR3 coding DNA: TGCAGTGCCGTAGAAAACTCCTACGAGCAGTACTTC. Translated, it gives CSAVENSYEQYF.

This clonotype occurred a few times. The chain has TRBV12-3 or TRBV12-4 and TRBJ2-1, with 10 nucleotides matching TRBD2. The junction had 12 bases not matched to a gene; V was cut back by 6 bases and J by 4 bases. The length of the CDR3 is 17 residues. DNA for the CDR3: TGTGCCAGCAGCCGTAGCGGGGGGCCTAGAATATACAATGAGCAGTTCTTC. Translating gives CASSRSGGPRIYNEQFF.

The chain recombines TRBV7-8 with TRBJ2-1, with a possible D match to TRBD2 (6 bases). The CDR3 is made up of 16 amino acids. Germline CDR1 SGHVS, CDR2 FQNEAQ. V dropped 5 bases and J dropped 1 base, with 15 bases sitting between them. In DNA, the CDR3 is TGTGCCAGCAGCCTACGGGACTCAAGATCCTACAATGAGCAGTTCTTC. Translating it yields CASSLRDSRSYNEQFF.

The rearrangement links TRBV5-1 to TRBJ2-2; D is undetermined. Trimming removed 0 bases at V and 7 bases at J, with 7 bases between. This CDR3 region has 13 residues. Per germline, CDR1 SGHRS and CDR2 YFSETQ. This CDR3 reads CASSLGRSGELFF. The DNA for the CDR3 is TGCGCCAGCAGCTTGGGCAGAAGCGGGGAGCTGTTTTTT.

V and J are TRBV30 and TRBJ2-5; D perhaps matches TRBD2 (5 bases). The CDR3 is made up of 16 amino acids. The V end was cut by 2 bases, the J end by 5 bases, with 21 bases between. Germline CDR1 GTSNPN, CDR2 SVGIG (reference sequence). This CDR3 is CAWSPTRAAGGETQYF. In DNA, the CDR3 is TGTGCCTGGAGTCCTACTCGGGCCGCGGGCGGGGAGACCCAGTACTTC.

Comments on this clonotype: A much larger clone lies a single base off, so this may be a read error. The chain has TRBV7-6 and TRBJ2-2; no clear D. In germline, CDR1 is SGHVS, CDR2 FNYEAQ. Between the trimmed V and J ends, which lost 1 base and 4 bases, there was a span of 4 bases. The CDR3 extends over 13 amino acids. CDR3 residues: CASSLETTGELFF. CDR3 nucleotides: TGTGCCAGCAGCTTAGAGACCACCGGGGAGCTGTTTTTT.

The CDR3 nucleotides read TGTGCCAGCAGCTTATGGAGCACAGATACGCAGTATTTT. Protein: CASSLWSTDTQYF. The chain joins TRBV7-2 to TRBJ2-3; D remains unclear. Germline CDR1 is SGHTA and CDR2 is FQGNSA. Trimming cost V 2 bases and J 0 bases, with 3 bases left between them. The CDR3 contains 13 residues.